What follows is one TCR beta chain and its context. Its antigen is unknown. No base qualities exist here, and no much larger clone lies one base off it. A single peripheral blood draw of around 0.11 L on average was collected from each donor into heparinised tubes. Naive, central memory, regulatory and stem cell-like memory CD4+ T cells were sorted on a BD FACSAria II using a panel including CD45RO, CCR7, CD25, CD127, CD95 and CD27. All sorted populations exceeded 95% purity. PBMCs were isolated immediately by Lymphoprep density gradient centrifugation and stained directly without culture. So that batch effects would be minimized, each experiment stained and sorted samples in pairs, pairing one healthy donor with one patient. The data derive from a study of beta chain features in type 1 diabetes listed by TCRdb under 2018. In terms of the full investigation: No differences in mean age, gender distribution, total cell number or subset yield were found between patients and healthy donors. Naive and central memory subsets were obtained from all 28 donors, but regulatory and stem cell-like memory subsets were isolated from only 8 patients and 8 healthy donors. A total of roughly 100 million sorted cells were examined across all samples, and the number of cells per subset was strongly correlated with RNA yield. The study compared TCRB repertoires of sorted circulating CD4+ T cell subsets between recently diagnosed type 1 diabetes patients and matched healthy donors.

All of the isolated RNA was reverse transcribed with the High Capacity cDNA Reverse Transcription Kit, so expressed TCRB transcripts were sequenced. Deep immunoSEQ sequencing was applied to naive, central memory and regulatory T cell samples, giving an average of roughly 3.6 million total reads per sample. Sorted cells were lysed in RLT buffer and RNA was extracted with DNase-treated RNeasy Micro or Mini kits, depending on cell number. Each cell subset was processed on its own to prevent cross-contamination, while patient and healthy donor samples were processed together. The immunoSEQ multiplex PCR was used to amplify TCRB sequences from cDNA, generating 87-bp fragments that spanned the CDR3 region. Amplicons were sequenced on the Illumina HiSeq platform. The authors processed their data as follows. PCR bias was computationally corrected using synthetic template baselines, reads within Hamming distance 2 were collapsed, and singletons that could not be merged were discarded. Reads were aligned against IMGT to assign V, D and J genes, CDR3 length and insertions or deletions at six rearrangement sites. Within each subset, clonotype counts were normalized to sorted cell number, and only after that were true diversity and Gini coefficients computed with the tcR R package. The overlap coefficient, calculated on TCRB nucleotide sequences, was used to measure repertoire sharing. Entries here come from immuneACCESS through TCRdb and include only in-frame sequences with V and J called. Some clones fail to appear in such tables; in the studies checked, an unresolved V gene covers under half of the shortfall, and the cause of the remainder is unknown. V and J calls and clone size are copied from that table; D and trimming were computed from the DNA. Recorded for this sample are 160,000 or so clones; roughly 10% of them occurred a single time. The ten largest clones represent about 0.75% of the sample.

The study at large found these results: Shorter templates might be favored by PCR, yet because patient and control samples were amplified and corrected together, any such skew would affect both groups equally. Only small numbers of individuals were included in the HLA sub-analyses, which left unresolved whether HLA type had any influence on TCRB rearrangement. Because cDNA was sequenced instead of genomic DNA, highly expressing activated cells could be over-represented, though the groups showed no difference in activation or CD3 levels. Naive, central memory and regulatory TCRB repertoires appeared to be more alike among patients than among healthy donors. Patients with type 1 diabetes made fewer insertions and deleted more nucleotides at VDJ recombination sites, implying thymic rearrangement abnormalities. In all four CD4+ subsets, TCRB CDR3 length was moderately but significantly shorter in type 1 diabetes patients.

The clonotype originates from a woman in her 30s with type 1 diabetes. Sequenced material: central memory CD4+ T cells from blood.

The DNA sequence is TGTGCCTGGAATGTCGGGGGCACAGATACGCAGTATTTT. This gives the protein CAWNVGGTDTQYF. The chain uses TRBV30 and TRBJ2-3, with a tentative D gene TRBD2 over 5 matching bases. From the cysteine up to the phenylalanine, the CDR3 has a length of 13 residues. The DNA shown is the 39-base CDR3, in frame from base 1. V and J are truncated by 4 bases and 1 base respectively, leaving an intervening sequence of 9 bases. The germline V gene (reference sequence) specifies GTSNPN as CDR1 and SVGIG as CDR2. This CDR3, with the reference TRBV30 and TRBJ2-3 proteins standing in past its ends, gives the full variable domain SQTIHQWPATLVQPVGSPLSLECTVEGTSNPNLYWYRQAAGRGLQLLFYSVGIGQISSEVPQNLSASRPQDRQFILSSKKLLLSDSGFYLCAWNVGGTDTQYFGPGTRLTVL.